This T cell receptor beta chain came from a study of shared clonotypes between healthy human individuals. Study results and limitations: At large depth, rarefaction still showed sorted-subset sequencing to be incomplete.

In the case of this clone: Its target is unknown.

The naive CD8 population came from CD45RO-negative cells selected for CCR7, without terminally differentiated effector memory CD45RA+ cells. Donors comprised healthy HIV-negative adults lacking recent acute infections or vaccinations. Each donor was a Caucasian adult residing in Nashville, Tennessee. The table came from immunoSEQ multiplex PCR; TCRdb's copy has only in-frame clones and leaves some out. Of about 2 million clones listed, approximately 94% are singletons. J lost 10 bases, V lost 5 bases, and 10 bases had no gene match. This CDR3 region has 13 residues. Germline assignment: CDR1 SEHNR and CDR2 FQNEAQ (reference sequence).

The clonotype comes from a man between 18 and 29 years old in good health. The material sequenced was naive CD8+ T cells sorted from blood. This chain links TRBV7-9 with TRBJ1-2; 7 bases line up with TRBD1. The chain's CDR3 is CASSPRGLVDYTF. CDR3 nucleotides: TGTGCCAGCAGCCCCAGGGGGTTGGTAGACTACACCTTC.